The T cell receptor beta chain under discussion was sequenced for a study of breast tumors, draining lymph nodes, adjacent tissues. The lymph nodes were axillary draining lymph nodes from breast cancer patients. This clonotype was seen repeatedly, ten times or more. The V end lost 1 base, the J end lost 8 bases, and 6 bases lay between the germline ends. From germline, CDR1 is SQVTM and CDR2 ANQGSEA. The CDR3 covers 11 residues. TCRdb used MiXCR to reprocess the multiplex PCR reads, holding one entry per CDR3 protein. The sample yields about 200,000 distinct CDR3 sequences, 30% to 40% seen once. This chain links TRBV29-1 with TRBJ2-1; D unclear. The sequencing sample was made of axillary lymph node tissue. The sequence was collected from a female donor with breast cancer. Some clones in this sample may be carry-over from other donors' samples. The CDR3 DNA reads TGCAGCGTTGAAGTGCGGTATGAGCAGTTCTTC. Translating gives CSVEVRYEQFF.